This TCR beta chain is from a study of shared clonotypes between healthy human individuals. The deep-level immunoSEQ assay was used. Repertoires were generated with immunoSEQ multiplex PCR, while TCRdb's copy carries only in-frame clones and drops some. The sample yields about 480,000 clones, almost 80% seen once. Donors were healthy HIV-negative adults without recent acute infections or vaccinations. Without sorting, samples used 75 million to 100 million PBMCs for genomic DNA. There are 15 residues in the CDR3. The V gene is TRBV21-1, the J gene TRBJ2-1; the table's D call, TRBD1, has no DNA check behind it. TRBV21-1 is reported as a pseudogene. This clonotype was sampled from a woman aged 40 to 50 in good health. Some clones in this sample may be carry-over from other donors' samples. Sequencing was carried out using PBMCs. The DNA for the CDR3 is TGTGCCAGCAGCAGGACAGGGAGCTCCTACAATGAGCAGTTCTTC. This encodes CASSRTGSSYNEQFF.